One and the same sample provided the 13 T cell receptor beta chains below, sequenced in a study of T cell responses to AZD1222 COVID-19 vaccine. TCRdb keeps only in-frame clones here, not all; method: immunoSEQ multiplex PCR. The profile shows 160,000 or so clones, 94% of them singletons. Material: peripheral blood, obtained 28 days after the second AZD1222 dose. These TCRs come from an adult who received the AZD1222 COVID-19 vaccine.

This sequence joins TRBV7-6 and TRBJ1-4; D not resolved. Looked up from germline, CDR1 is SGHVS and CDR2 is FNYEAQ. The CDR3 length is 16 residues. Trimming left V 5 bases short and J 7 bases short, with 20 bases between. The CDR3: CASSRTRHSPFEKLFF. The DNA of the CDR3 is TGTGCCAGCAGCAGGACCCGACATAGCCCTTTTGAAAAACTGTTTTTT.

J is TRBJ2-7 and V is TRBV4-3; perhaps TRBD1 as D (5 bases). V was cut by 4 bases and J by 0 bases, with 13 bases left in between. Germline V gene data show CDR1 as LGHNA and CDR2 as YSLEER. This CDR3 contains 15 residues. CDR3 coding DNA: TGCGCCAGCAGCCGGATGTCACAGGCCTCCTACGAGCAGTACTTC. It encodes CASSRMSQASYEQYF.

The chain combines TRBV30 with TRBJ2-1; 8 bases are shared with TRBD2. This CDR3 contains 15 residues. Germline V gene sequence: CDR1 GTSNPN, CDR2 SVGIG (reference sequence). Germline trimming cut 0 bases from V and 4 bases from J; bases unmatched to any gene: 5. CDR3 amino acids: CAWSVNSGTYNEQFF. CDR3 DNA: TGTGCCTGGAGTGTTAATAGCGGGACATACAATGAGCAGTTCTTC.

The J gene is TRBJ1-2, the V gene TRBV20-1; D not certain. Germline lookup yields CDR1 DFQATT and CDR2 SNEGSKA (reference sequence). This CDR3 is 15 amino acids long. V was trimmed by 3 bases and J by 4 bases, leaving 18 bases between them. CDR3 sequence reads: CSASGSDTDPYGYTF. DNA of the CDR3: TGCAGTGCTAGTGGGTCGGATACGGATCCCTATGGCTACACCTTC.

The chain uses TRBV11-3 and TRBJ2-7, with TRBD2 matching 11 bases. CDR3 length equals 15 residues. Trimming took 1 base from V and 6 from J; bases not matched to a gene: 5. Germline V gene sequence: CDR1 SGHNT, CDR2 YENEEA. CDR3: CASSLAGTSGIEQYF. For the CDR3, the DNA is TGTGCCAGCAGCTTAGCCGGGACTAGCGGAATCGAGCAGTACTTC.

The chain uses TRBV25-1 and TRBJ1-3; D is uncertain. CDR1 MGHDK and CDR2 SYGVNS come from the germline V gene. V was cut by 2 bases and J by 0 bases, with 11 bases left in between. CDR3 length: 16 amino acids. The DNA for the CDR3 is TGTGCCAGCAGTGAACGGGGTAGTAGCTCTGGAAACACCATATATTTT. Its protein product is CASSERGSSSGNTIYF.

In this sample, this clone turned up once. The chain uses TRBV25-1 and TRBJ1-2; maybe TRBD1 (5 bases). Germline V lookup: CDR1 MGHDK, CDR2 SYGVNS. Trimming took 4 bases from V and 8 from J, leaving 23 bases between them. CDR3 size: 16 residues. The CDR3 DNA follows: TGTGCCAGCAGTGCCCTTGGCGGGGGATTTACTTTCGGCTACACCTTC. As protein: CASSALGGGFTFGYTF.

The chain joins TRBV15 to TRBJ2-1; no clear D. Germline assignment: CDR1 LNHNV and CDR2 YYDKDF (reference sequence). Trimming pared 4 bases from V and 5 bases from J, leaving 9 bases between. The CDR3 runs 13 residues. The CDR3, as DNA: TGTGCCACCAGCACTGAGAGTCACAATGAGCAGTTCTTC. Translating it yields CATSTESHNEQFF.

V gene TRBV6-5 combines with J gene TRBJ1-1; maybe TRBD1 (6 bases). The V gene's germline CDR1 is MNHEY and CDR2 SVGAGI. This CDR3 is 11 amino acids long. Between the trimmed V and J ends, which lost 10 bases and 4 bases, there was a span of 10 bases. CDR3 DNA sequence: TGTGCCATCACAGGGTTCACTGAAGCTTTCTTT. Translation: CAITGFTEAFF.

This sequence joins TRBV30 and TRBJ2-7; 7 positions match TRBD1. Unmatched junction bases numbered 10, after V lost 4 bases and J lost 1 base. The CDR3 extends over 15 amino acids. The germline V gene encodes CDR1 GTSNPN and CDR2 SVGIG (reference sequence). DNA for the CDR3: TGTGCCTGGACCGCTGAACAGGGGCGTTCCTACGAGCAGTACTTC. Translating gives CAWTAEQGRSYEQYF. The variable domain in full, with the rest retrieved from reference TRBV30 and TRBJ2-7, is SQTIHQWPATLVQPVGSPLSLECTVEGTSNPNLYWYRQAAGRGLQLLFYSVGIGQISSEVPQNLSASRPQDRQFILSSKKLLLSDSGFYLCAWTAEQGRSYEQYFGPGTRLTVT.

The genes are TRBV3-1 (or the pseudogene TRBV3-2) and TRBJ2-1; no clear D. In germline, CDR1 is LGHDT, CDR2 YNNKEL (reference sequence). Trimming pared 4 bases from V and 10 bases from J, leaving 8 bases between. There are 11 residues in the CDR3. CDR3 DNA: TGTGCCAGCAGCCCAGGTCGGGAGCAGTTCTTC. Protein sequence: CASSPGREQFF.

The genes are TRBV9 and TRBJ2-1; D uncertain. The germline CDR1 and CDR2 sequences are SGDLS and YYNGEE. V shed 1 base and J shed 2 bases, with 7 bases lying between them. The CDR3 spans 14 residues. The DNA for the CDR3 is TGTGCCAGCAGCGTATCGGCTACCTACAATGAGCAGTTCTTC. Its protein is CASSVSATYNEQFF.

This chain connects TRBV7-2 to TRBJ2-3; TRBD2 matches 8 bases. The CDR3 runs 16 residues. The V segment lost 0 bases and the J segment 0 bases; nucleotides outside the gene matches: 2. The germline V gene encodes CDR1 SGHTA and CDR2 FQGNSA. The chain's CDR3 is CASSLAGTRSTDTQYF. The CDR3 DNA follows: TGTGCCAGCAGCTTAGCTGGGACTAGAAGCACAGATACGCAGTATTTT.